Here is one T cell receptor (beta chain) with its context. What this receptor recognizes is not known. Base qualities are not recorded, but no much larger clone differs from it by a single base. The sample belongs to a study of PD-L1 blockade in urothelial cancer (dated by TCRdb to the late 2010s). The study in broad terms: Every patient began therapy at some point between 2014 and 2015 and was given atezolizumab 1,200 mg intravenously every 3 weeks. An ECOG performance status of 0 or 1 was recorded for the patients, and 0 to 3 prior chemotherapy regimens had been received by the patients. Pretreatment blood TCR-seq was available for 30 or so patients, at least one posttreatment blood collection was obtained for around 25 patients, and tumor TCR-seq was available for around 25 patients. Pretreatment tumor samples, along with matched peripheral blood collected serially before and after atezolizumab treatment, underwent TCR sequencing. Blood samples yielded a median of approximately 150,000 T cells and around 80,000 unique TCRs, with median clonality around 0.083. About 90% of the roughly 29 patients were males with bladder-origin urothelial cancer, and about 65% of the roughly 30 reported a prior smoking history. Durable clinical benefit was achieved by nine patients but not by the remaining 20. Blood samples were analyzed at two time points: 3 weeks after treatment start (second dose) and 6 weeks after treatment start. Somatic, immune and clinical correlates of response to PD-L1 blockade with atezolizumab in urothelial cancer were the focus of an exploratory multi-omic analysis. Durable clinical benefit was defined as a progression-free survival longer than 6 months, and TCR features were additionally tested against progression-free survival and overall survival. In the same patients, pretreatment tumors underwent whole exome sequencing and RNA sequencing in addition to TCR sequencing.

Taken with the paper, the label for time point translates to: peripheral blood 6 weeks after treatment start. The cohort included 25 to 30 patients with locally advanced or metastatic urothelial carcinoma who were treated at Memorial Sloan Kettering on a trial protocol. Peripheral blood mononuclear cells were collected from each patient pretreatment and during treatment, giving between 1 and 8 total time points per patient. The Qiagen DNeasy Blood extraction kit was used to purify genomic DNA from total PBMCs and from tumor samples. PBMCs were collected pretreatment and during treatment, and were isolated and stored as previously described. The investigation overall reported the following: Because of the small sample size (n ≈ 27) and the many exploratory analyses performed, the results are intended to be regarded as hypothesis-generating. A pretreatment peripheral blood TCR clonality below the median was linked to improved progression-free and overall survival. At 3 weeks after the start of treatment, tumor-associated TCR clones in peripheral blood had expanded more in patients with durable benefit (n ≈ 24, p = 0.022).

To estimate absolute template abundance from read counts, synthetic TCR analog templates were spiked into each PCR. Using the immunoSEQ assay, TCRbeta CDR3 regions were amplified from genomic DNA with bias-controlled V and J gene primers. Rearranged TCRbeta segments were sequenced at approximately 20X coverage. In the paper's pipeline: Sequencing errors were corrected by clustering and CDR3s were annotated against IMGT to assign V, D and J genes. Out-of-frame and stop-codon sequences were excluded, and only productive TCRbeta rearrangements were used in downstream analyses. Clonality was computed as one minus Shannon entropy normalized by the log of the number of unique productive sequences. Clones differing between time points or between blood and tumor were identified using Fisher's exact test with Benjamini-Hochberg correction, with an adjusted p below 0.01 applied as the threshold. The table comes from immuneACCESS by way of TCRdb, which keeps in-frame sequences with V and J called. Part of the clones is missing from these tables; in studies checked, under half for an unresolved V gene and the rest for unknown reasons. The DNA was the basis for D and trimming; V, J and clone size are from that table. The sample has tens of thousands of clones on record, 82% of them singletons. 1.5% to 2% of the sample rests with the top ten.

V is cut by 8 bases and J by 2 bases, and the space between the germline ends is 10 bases. The CDR3, cysteine through phenylalanine, is 13 amino acids long. Solely the CDR3 DNA is kept, with 39 bases framed from the first base. The germline V gene specifies WSHSY as CDR1 and SAAADI as CDR2. The sequence links TRBV10-2 to TRBJ1-5; the D gene is unclear. This sequence was found in a man between 65 and 85 years old with urothelial cancer. The sequenced sample was PBMCs, obtained around atezolizumab (anti-PD-L1) treatment. The CDR3 amino acid sequence is: CASSTEGNQPQHF. The DNA is as follows: TGCGCCAGCTCGACGGAGGGCAATCAGCCCCAGCATTTT.